This TCR beta chain was identified during a study of blood T cell repertoires in COVID-19. Turning to the study itself: Specimens from acute and convalescent COVID-19 originated in the United States, Italy and Spain. Nucleic acid was either cDNA or gDNA, and it came from T cells, B-cell-depleted T cells, or PBMCs.

CDR3 length: 16 amino acids. Germline lookup yields CDR1 LGHNT and CDR2 FRNRAP. V lost 5 bases to trimming and J lost 5 bases, with 19 bases between them. Original data processing: Reference gene primer amplification yielded estimated nucleated cell counts. Data came from immunoSEQ multiplex PCR; TCRdb stores just in-frame clones and leaves some out. V and J calls and clone size are as listed in that table; D and trimming were resolved from the DNA. The sample comprises roughly 190,000 clones, approximately 86% of which are singletons, and about 1% rests with the top ten. The receptor was derived from a man in his thirties or forties with acute or convalescent COVID-19. Specimen: peripheral blood. The chain links TRBV12-5 to TRBJ2-1; D is perhaps TRBD1 (6 bases). CDR3 sequence (DNA): TGTGCTAGTGGTGCCCGCCCCAGGGGTGGGGACAATGAGCAGTTCTTC. It yields the protein CASGARPRGGDNEQFF.